This TCR beta chain was captured in a study of shared clonotypes between healthy human individuals. Study-level background: CD4 naive and CD4 memory each took three plates per donor, while CD8 naive took two and CD8 memory one. Overall study findings and caveats: For sorted subsets, rarefaction showed incomplete sequencing despite large depth.

TCRdb's copy holds only in-frame clones and misses some; the assay was immunoSEQ multiplex PCR. In the table there are about 2.5 million clones, 80% to 95% of which are singletons. For this clone: Antigen unknown.

The V end lost 0 bases, the J end lost 7 bases, and 13 bases lay between the germline ends. The CDR3 is 15 residues long. The germline V gene has CDR1 LGHNA and CDR2 YNFKEQ. Material for sequencing was naive CD4+ T cells from PBMCs. Subset denoted: CD45RA+ positively selected. The sequence was obtained from a man aged 18 to 29 in good health. Some clones in this sample may be carry-over from other donors' samples. The rearrangement links TRBV4-2 to TRBJ1-5, with D uncertain. DNA of the CDR3: TGTGCCAGCAGCCAAGAATCACTTTTCGGGCAGCCCCAGCATTTT. This translates into CASSQESLFGQPQHF.